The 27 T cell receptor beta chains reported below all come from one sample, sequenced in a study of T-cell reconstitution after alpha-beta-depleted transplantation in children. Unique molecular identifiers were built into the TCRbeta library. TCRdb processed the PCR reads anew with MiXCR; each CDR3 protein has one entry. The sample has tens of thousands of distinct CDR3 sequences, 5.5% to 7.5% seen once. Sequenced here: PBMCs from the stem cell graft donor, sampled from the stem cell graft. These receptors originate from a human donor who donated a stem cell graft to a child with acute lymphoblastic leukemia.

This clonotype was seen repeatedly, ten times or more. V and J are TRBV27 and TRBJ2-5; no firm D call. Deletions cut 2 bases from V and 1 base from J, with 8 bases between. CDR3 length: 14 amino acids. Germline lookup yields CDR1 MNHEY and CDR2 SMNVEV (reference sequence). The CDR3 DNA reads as TGTGCCAGCAGTTTAGGTTGCTTCCAAGAGACCCAGTACTTC. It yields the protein CASSLGCFQETQYF.

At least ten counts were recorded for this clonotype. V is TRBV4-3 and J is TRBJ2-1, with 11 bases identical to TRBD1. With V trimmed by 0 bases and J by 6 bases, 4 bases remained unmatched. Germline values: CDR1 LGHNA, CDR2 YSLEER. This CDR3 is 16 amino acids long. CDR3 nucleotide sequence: TGCGCCAGCAGCCAAGATTTCGGGACAGGGGGCAATGAGCAGTTCTTC. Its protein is CASSQDFGTGGNEQFF.

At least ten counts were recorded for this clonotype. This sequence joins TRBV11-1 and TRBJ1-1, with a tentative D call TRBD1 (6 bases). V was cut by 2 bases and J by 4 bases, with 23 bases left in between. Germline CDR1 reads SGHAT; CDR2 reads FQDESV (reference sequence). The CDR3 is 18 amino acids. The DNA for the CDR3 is TGTGCCAGCAGCTTATATCCCCCTGACAGGTTCATAGGCACTGAAGCTTTCTTT. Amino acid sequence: CASSLYPPDRFIGTEAFF.

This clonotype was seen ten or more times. DNA of the CDR3: TGTGCCAGCACCTCCGTCCGGCGGAAGTACACAGATACGCAGTATTTT. It translates to CASTSVRRKYTDTQYF. The rearrangement links TRBV27 to TRBJ2-3; no clear D gene. Germline values: CDR1 MNHEY, CDR2 SMNVEV (reference sequence). This CDR3 contains 16 residues. Trimming removed 7 bases at V and 2 bases at J, with 19 bases between.

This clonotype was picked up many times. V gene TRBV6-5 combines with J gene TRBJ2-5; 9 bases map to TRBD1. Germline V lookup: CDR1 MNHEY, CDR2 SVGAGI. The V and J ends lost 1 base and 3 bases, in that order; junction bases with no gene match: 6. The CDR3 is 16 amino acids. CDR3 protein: CASSYYVGQGKETQYF. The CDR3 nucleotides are TGTGCCAGCAGTTACTACGTGGGACAGGGCAAAGAGACCCAGTACTTC.

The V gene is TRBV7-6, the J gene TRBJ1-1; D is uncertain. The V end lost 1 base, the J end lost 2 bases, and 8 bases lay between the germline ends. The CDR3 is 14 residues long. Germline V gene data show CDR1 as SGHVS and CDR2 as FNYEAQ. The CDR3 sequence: CASSLGGDNTEAFF. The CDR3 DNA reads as TGTGCCAGCAGCTTAGGTGGGGATAACACTGAAGCTTTCTTT.

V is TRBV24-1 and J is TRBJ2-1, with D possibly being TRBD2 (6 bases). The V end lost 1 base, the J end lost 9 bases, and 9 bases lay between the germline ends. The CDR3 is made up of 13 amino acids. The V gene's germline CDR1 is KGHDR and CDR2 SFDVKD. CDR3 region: CATSDFTRGEQFF. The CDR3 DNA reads TGTGCCACCAGTGATTTCACGCGGGGTGAGCAGTTCTTC.

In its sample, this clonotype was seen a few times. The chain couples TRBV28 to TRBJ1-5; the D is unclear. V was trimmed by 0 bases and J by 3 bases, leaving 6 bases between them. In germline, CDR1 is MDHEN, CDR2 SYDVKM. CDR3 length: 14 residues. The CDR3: CASSLWTNNQPQHF. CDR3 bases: TGTGCCAGCAGTTTATGGACAAACAATCAGCCCCAGCATTTT.

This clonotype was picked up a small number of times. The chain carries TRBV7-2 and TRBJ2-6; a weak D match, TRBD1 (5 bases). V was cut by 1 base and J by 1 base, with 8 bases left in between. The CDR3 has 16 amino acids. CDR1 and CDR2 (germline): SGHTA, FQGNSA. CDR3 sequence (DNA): TGTGCCAGCAGCTTAGTGGGGCGGTCTGGGGCCAACGTCCTGACTTTC. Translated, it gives CASSLVGRSGANVLTF.

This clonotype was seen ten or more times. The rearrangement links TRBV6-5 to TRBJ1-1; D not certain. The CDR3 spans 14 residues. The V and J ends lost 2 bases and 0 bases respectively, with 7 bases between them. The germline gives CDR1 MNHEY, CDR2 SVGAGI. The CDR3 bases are TGTGCCAGCAGTTACGCCGGCATGAACACTGAAGCTTTCTTT. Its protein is CASSYAGMNTEAFF.

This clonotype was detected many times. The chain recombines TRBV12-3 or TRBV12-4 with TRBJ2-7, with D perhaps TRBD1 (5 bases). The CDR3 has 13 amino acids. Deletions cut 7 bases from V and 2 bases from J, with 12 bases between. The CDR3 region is CASKGTGAYEQYF. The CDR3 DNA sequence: TGTGCCAGCAAGGGAACAGGAGCCTACGAGCAGTACTTC.

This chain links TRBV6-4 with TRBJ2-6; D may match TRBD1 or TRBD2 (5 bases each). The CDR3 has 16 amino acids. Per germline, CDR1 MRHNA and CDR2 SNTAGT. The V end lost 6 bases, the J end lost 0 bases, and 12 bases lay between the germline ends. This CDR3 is CASSRDGDSGANVLTF. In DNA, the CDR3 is TGTGCCAGCAGCCGGGACGGAGACTCTGGGGCCAACGTCCTGACTTTC.

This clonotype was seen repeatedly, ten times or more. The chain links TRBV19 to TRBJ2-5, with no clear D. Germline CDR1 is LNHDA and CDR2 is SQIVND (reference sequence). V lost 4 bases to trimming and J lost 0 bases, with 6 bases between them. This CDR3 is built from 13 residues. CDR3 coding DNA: TGTGCCAGTAGTAGCCAGCACCAAGAGACCCAGTACTTC. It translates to CASSSQHQETQYF.

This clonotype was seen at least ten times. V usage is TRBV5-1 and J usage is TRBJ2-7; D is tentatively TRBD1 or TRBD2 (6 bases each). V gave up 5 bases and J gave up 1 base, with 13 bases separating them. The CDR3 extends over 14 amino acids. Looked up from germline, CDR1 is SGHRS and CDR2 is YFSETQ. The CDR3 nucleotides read TGCGCCAGCAGGGGGGCTAGCGTGTCCTACGAGCAGTACTTC. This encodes CASRGASVSYEQYF.

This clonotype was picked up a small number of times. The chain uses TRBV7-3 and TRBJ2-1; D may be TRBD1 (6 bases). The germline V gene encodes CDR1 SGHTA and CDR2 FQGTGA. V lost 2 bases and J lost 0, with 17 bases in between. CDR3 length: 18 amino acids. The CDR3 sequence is CASSLYAGTPSSYNEQFF. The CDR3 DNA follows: TGTGCCAGCAGCTTATATGCCGGGACACCTAGCTCCTACAATGAGCAGTTCTTC. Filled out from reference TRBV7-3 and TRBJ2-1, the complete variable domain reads GAGVSQTPSNKVTEKGKYVELRCDPISGHTALYWYRQSLGQGPEFLIYFQGTGAADDSGLPNDRFFAVRPEGSVSTLKIQRTERGDSAVYLCASSLYAGTPSSYNEQFFGPGTRLTVL.

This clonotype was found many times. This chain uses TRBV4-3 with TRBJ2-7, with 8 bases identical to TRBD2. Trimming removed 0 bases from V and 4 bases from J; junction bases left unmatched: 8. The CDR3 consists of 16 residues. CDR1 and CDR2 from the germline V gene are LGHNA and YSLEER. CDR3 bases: TGCGCCAGCAGCCAAGAATACGGGGGGGCTCGGTACGAGCAGTACTTC. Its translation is CASSQEYGGARYEQYF.

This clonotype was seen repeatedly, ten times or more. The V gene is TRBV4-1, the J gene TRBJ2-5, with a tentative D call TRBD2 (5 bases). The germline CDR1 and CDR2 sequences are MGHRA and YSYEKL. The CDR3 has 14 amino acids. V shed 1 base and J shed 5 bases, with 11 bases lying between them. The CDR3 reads CASSQAPPGETQYF. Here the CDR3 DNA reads TGCGCCAGCAGCCAAGCCCCGCCGGGGGAGACCCAGTACTTC.

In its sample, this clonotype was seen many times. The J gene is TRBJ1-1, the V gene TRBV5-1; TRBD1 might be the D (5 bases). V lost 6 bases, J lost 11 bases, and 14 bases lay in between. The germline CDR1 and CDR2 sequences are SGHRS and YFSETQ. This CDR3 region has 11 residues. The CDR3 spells CASTQGGDAFF. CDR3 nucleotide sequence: TGCGCCAGCACCCAGGGAGGCGATGCTTTCTTT.

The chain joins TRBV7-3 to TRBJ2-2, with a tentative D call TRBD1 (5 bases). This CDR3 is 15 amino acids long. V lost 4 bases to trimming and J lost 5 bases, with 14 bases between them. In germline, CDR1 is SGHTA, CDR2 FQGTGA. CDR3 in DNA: TGTGCCAGCAGCTCTGCAGGGAAACGGACCGGGGAGCTGTTTTTT. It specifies CASSSAGKRTGELFF.

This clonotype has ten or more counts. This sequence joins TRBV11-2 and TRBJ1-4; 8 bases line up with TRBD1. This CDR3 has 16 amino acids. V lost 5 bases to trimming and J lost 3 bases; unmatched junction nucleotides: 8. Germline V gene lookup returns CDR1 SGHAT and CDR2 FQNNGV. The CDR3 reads CASSPIRGRANEKLFF. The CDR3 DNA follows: TGTGCCAGCAGCCCTATCAGGGGGCGGGCTAATGAAAAACTGTTTTTT.

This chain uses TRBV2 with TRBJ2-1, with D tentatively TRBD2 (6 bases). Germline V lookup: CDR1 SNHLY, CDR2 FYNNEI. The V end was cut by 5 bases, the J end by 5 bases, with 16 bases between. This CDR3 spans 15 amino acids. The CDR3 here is CASSPDRLVNNEQFF. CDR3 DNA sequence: TGTGCCAGCAGTCCCGACCGACTAGTGAACAATGAGCAGTTCTTC. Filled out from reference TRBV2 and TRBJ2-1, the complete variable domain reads EPEVTQTPSHQVTQMGQEVILRCVPISNHLYFYWYRQILGQKVEFLVSFYNNEISEKSEIFDDQFSVERPDGSNFTLKIRSTKLEDSAMYFCASSPDRLVNNEQFFGPGTRLTVL.

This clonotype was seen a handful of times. The chain's CDR3 is CATTRVSSTDTQYF. The DNA for the CDR3 is TGTGCCACAACCAGGGTTTCTAGCACAGATACGCAGTATTTT. This chain connects TRBV6-4 to TRBJ2-3; a weak D match, TRBD1 (5 bases). Trimming removed 10 bases at V and 0 bases at J, with 14 bases between. The length of the CDR3 is 14 residues. CDR1 MRHNA and CDR2 SNTAGT come from the germline V gene.

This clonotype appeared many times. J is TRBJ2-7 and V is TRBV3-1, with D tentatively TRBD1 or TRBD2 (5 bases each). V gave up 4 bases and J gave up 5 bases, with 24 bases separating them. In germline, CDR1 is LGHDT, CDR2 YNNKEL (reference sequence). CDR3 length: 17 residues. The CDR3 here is CASSRAGSGTYSHEQYF. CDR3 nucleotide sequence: TGTGCCAGCAGCCGTGCGGGCTCCGGGACGTATTCGCACGAGCAGTACTTC.

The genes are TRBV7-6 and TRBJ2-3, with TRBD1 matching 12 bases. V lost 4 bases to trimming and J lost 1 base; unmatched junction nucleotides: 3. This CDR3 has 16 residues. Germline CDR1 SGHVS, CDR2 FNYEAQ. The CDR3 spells CASSSGTGGGTDTQYF. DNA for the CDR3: TGTGCCAGCAGCTCGGGGACAGGGGGCGGCACAGATACGCAGTATTTT.

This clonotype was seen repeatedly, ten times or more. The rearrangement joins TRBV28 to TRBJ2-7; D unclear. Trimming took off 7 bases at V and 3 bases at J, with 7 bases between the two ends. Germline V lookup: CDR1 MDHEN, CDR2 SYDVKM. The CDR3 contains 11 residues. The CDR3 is CASTQSYEQYF. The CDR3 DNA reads TGTGCCAGCACACAGAGCTACGAGCAGTACTTC.

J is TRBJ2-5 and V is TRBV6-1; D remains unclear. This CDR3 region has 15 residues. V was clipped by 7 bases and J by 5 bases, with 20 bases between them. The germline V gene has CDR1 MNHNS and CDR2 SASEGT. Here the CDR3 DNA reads TGTGCCAGCACCCCAAGGAGCGCAAGTAGTGAGACCCAGTACTTC. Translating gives CASTPRSASSETQYF.

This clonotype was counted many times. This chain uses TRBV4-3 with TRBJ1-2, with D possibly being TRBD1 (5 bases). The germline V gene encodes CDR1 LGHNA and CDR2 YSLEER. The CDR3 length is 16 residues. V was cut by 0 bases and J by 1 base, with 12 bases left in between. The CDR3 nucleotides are TGCGCCAGCAGCCAAGATTCGCCAGGGCTTAACTATGGCTACACCTTC. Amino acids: CASSQDSPGLNYGYTF.